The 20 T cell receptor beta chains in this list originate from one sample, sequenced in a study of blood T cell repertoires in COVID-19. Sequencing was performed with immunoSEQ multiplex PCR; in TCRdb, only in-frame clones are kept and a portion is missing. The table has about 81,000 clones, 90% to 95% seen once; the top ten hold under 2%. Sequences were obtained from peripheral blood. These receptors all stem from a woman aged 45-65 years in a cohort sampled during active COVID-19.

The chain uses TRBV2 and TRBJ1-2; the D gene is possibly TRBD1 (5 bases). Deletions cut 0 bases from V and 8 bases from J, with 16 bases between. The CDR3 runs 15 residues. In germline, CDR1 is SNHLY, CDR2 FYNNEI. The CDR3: CASSEASGGRRGYTF. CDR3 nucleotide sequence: TGTGCCAGCAGTGAAGCGTCGGGGGGTCGGAGAGGCTACACCTTC.

CDR3 nucleotides: TGTGCCACCTGGGACAGGGGGCGGGAGACCCAGTACTTC. Protein sequence: CATWDRGRETQYF. The gene calls are TRBV19 and TRBJ2-5, with 12 nucleotides matching TRBD1. Trimming removed 10 bases from V and 5 bases from J; junction bases left unmatched: 5. The CDR3 covers 13 residues. Germline-derived CDR1 and CDR2 are LNHDA and SQIVND (reference sequence). The full variable domain, rest sourced from reference TRBV19 and TRBJ2-5, is DGGITQSPKYLFRKEGQNVTLSCEQNLNHDAMYWYRQDPGQGLRLIYYSQIVNDFQKGDIAEGYSVSREKKESFPLTVTSAQKNPTAFYLCATWDRGRETQYFGPGTRLLVL.

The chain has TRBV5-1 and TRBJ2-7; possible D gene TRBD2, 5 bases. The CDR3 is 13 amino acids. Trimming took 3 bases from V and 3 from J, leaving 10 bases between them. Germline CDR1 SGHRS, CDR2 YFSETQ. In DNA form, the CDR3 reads TGCGCCAGCAGCTCCGAGGGATTCTACGAGCAGTACTTC. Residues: CASSSEGFYEQYF.

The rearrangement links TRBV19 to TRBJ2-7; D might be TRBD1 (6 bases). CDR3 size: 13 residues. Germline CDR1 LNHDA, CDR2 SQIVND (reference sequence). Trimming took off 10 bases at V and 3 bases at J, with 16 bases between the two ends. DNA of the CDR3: TGTGCCACCACGGAAGGGGGACGCTACGAGCAGTACTTC. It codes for CATTEGGRYEQYF.

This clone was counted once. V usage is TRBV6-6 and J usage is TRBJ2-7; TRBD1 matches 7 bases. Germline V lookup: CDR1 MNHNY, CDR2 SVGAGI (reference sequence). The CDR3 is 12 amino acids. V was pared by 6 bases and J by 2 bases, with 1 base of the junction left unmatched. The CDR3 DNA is TGTGCCAGCAGGACAGGGACCTACGAGCAGTACTTC. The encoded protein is CASRTGTYEQYF.

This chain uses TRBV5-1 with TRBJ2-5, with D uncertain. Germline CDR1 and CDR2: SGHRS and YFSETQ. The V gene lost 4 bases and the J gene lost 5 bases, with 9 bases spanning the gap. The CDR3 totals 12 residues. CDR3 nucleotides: TGCGCCAGCAGCCGCCAGAGGGAGACCCAGTACTTC. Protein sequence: CASSRQRETQYF.

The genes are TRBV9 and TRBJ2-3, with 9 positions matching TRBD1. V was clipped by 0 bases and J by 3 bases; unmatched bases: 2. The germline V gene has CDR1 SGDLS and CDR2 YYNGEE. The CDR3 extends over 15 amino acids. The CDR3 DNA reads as TGTGCCAGCAGCGTAGAGACAGGGGGAACAGATACGCAGTATTTT. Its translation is CASSVETGGTDTQYF.

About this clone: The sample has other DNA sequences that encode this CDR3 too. CDR3 nucleotides: TGTGCCAGCACCTCAGGGGGCGGTTATTCACCCCTCCACTTT. This sequence encodes CASTSGGGYSPLHF. The chain links TRBV28 to TRBJ1-6, with 8 bases aligning to TRBD1. Germline CDR1 reads MDHEN; CDR2 reads SYDVKM. With 7 bases clipped from V and 8 bases from J, the junction kept 7 bases outside the gene matches. The CDR3 loop spans 14 amino acids.

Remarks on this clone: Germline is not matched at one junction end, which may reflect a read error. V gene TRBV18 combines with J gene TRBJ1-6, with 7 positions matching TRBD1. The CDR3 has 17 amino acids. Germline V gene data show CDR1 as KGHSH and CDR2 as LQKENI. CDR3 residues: CASSPPNAQGVDSPLHF. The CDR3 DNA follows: TGTGCCAGCTCGCCACCCAATGCGCAGGGGGTTGATTCACCCCTCCACTTT.

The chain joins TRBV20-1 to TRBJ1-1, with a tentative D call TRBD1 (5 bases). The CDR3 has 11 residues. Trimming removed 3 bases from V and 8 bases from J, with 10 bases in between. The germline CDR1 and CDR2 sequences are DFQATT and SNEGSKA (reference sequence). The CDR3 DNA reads TGCAGTGCTAGGGACACGTACGAAGCTTTCTTT. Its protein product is CSARDTYEAFF.

The CDR3 sequence: CASSMGQGVYNEQFF. The CDR3 region has the DNA TGTGCCAGCAGCATGGGGCAGGGGGTATACAATGAGCAGTTCTTC. The V gene is TRBV11-3, the J gene TRBJ2-1; 7 bases are shared with TRBD1. Germline lookup yields CDR1 SGHNT and CDR2 YENEEA. J was trimmed by 4 bases and V by 5 bases; bases with no gene match: 8. CDR3 length equals 15 residues.

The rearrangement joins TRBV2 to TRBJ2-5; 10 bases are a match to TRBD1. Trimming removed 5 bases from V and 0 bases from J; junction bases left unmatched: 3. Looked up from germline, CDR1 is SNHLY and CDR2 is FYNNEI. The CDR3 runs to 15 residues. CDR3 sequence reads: CASSRDRGNQETQYF. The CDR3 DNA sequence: TGTGCCAGCAGTCGGGACAGGGGAAACCAAGAGACCCAGTACTTC.

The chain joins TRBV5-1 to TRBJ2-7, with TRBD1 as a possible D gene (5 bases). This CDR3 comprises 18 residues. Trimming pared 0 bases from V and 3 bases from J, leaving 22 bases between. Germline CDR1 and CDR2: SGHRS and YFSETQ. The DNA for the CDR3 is TGCGCCAGCAGCTTGGACCGATGGCAGGGAACCTCCAACTACGAGCAGTACTTC. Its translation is CASSLDRWQGTSNYEQYF.

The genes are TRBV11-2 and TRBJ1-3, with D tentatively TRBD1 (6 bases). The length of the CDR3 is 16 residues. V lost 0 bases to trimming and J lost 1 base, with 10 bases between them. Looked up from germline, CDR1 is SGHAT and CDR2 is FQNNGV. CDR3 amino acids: CASSLERGTSGNTIYF. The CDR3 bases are TGTGCCAGCAGCTTAGAGAGAGGGACATCTGGAAACACCATATATTTT.

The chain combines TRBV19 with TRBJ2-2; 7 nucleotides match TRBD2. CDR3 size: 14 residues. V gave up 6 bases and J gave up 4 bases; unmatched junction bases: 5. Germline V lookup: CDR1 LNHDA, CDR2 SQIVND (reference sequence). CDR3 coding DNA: TGTGCCAGTAGCATACTAGCGCCCACCGGGGAGCTGTTTTTT. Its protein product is CASSILAPTGELFF.

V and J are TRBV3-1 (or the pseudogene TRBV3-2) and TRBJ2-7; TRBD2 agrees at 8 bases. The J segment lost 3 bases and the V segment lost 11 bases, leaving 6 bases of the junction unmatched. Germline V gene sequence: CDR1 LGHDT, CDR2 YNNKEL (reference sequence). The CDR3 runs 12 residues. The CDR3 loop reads CACSRGGYEQYF. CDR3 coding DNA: TGTGCCTGCTCACGGGGGGGCTACGAGCAGTACTTC.

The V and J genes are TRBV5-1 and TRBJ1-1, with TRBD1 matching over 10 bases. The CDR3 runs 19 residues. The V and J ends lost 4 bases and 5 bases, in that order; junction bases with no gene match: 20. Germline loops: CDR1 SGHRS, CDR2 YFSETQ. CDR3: CASSPTGPGQGMGFTEAFF. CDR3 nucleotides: TGCGCCAGCAGCCCGACAGGTCCGGGACAGGGGATGGGATTTACTGAAGCTTTCTTT.

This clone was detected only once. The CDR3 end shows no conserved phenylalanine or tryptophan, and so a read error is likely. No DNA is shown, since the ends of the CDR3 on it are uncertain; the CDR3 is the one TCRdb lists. CDR3 sequence reads: CASSSTTSGAGGI. The V gene is TRBV7-9, the J gene TRBJ2-7; the D segment call TRBD2 is taken from the table without a DNA check. CDR1 SEHNR and CDR2 FQNEAQ come from the germline V gene (reference sequence). The CDR3 comprises 13 residues, both ends counted.

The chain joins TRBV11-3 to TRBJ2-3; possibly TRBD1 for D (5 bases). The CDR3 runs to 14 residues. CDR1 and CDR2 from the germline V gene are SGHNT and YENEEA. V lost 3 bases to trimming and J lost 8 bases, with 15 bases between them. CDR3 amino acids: CASSFPRDYVTQYF. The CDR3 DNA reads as TGTGCCAGCAGCTTCCCCAGGGATTATGTTACGCAGTATTTT.

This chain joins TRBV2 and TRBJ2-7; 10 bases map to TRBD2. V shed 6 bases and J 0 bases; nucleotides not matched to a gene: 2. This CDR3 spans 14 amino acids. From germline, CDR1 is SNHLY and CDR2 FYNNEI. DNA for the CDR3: TGTGCCAGCAGGAGGACTAGCGGCTCCTACGAGCAGTACTTC. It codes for CASRRTSGSYEQYF.